This record looks at one TCR beta chain sequence and its context. This entry belongs to a study of T cell responses to AZD1222 COVID-19 vaccine. The method was immunoSEQ multiplex PCR; TCRdb's version includes in-frame clones alone and lacks a portion of them. This table holds about 150,000 clones, roughly 87% found once. Per germline, CDR1 LGHDT and CDR2 YNNKEL (reference sequence). With 4 bases clipped from V and 2 bases from J, the junction kept 4 bases outside the gene matches. The CDR3 has 16 residues. The V gene is TRBV3-1 (or the pseudogene TRBV3-2), the J gene TRBJ2-3, with TRBD2 identical over 12 bases. This TCR was sampled from an adult who received the MenACWY meningococcal vaccine as a control. The sample was peripheral blood, taken 28 days after the second dose of the MenACWY control vaccine. CDR3 in DNA: TGTGCCAGCAGCCGGACTAGCGGGACCCACACAGATACGCAGTATTTT. Translation: CASSRTSGTHTDTQYF.